This T cell receptor (beta chain) appears in the sequencing data of a study of T cells after yellow fever vaccination. This clonotype has only a few counts. Its cognate antigen is unknown. There are 16 residues in the CDR3. V lost 6 bases, J lost 5 bases, and 14 bases stayed unmatched. Study-wide findings and caveats: Some clonotypes, a small share, were shared between CD4 and CD8 compartments. Once the booster was given, most primary-vaccination clones reappeared, at just under 98% for CD4 and roughly 91% for CD8.

One entry per CDR3 protein results from TCRdb running MiXCR on the 5' RACE reads. The table has 300,000 to 400,000 distinct CDR3 sequences, roughly 8.7% seen once. The V gene is TRBV23-1, the J gene TRBJ1-2, with 8 bases fitting TRBD1. TRBV23-1 is identified as an open reading frame with a role that is uncertain. The input for sequencing was PBMCs, taken on the day of the first yellow fever vaccination. The sequence was obtained from a man in his late teens or twenties who received the YFV17D yellow fever vaccine. CDR3 nucleotides: TGCGCCAGCAGCCACGGACGGGGACAGGCCCTATATGGCTACACCTTC. It is translated as CASSHGRGQALYGYTF.